The 23 T cell receptor beta chains listed next were all sequenced from one sample in a study of cytomegalovirus exposure and HLA in healthy donors. Use of 60 Vbeta and 13 Jbeta primers characterized the PCR. Clones were sequenced by immunoSEQ multiplex PCR, and TCRdb holds only the in-frame ones, with some missing. The data contain approximately 170,000 clones, 65% to 70% of them singletons. What was sequenced was PBMCs. These receptors came from a woman under 30 in good health and CMV-seropositive.

The chain joins TRBV5-1 to TRBJ2-7; 10 bases match TRBD2. The length of the CDR3 is 16 residues. CDR1 SGHRS and CDR2 YFSETQ come from the germline V gene. V was pared by 0 bases and J by 8 bases, with 11 bases of the junction left unmatched. The CDR3: CASSLVGLAGDGKQYF. CDR3 bases: TGCGCCAGCAGCTTGGTTGGGCTAGCGGGAGATGGTAAGCAGTACTTC.

The gene calls are TRBV12-2 and TRBJ2-1; TRBD2 was called by the table and not checked on the DNA. TRBV12-2 is assigned pseudogene status. CDR3 size: 13 residues. DNA of the CDR3: TGTGCAAGTCGCCCCCGAGGGTACAATGAGCAGTTCTTC. Translation gives CASRPRGYNEQFF.

J is TRBJ2-3 and V is TRBV27; 8 nucleotides align to TRBD2. Germline assignment: CDR1 MNHEY and CDR2 SMNVEV (reference sequence). The V segment lost 5 bases and the J segment 4 bases; nucleotides outside the gene matches: 11. This CDR3 spans 16 amino acids. The CDR3 is CASSVLAGPVPDTQYF. The CDR3 region has the DNA TGTGCCAGCAGTGTCCTAGCGGGCCCGGTCCCAGATACGCAGTATTTT.

The genes are TRBV6-1 and TRBJ1-5, with D maybe TRBD1 (5 bases). V dropped 5 bases and J dropped 3 bases, with 14 bases sitting between them. This CDR3 spans 15 amino acids. Looked up from germline, CDR1 is MNHNS and CDR2 is SASEGT. The DNA for the CDR3 is TGTGCCAGCAGTCCCCCGACAGTACCCAATCAGCCCCAGCATTTT. Translated: CASSPPTVPNQPQHF.

The gene calls are TRBV2 and TRBJ2-5; a weak D match, TRBD2 (6 bases). The DNA matches TRBJ2-7 better at its end, which makes the J call doubtful. The length of the CDR3 is 11 residues. The germline CDR1 and CDR2 sequences are SNHLY and FYNNEI. The chain's CDR3 is CASTGEYEQYF. CDR3 in DNA: TGTGCCAGCACGGGGGAGTACGAGCAGTACTTC.

The chain employs TRBV27 and TRBJ1-1; maybe TRBD1 (5 bases). Germline loops: CDR1 MNHEY, CDR2 SMNVEV (reference sequence). This CDR3 comprises 18 residues. Trimming took off 2 bases at V and 6 bases at J, with 25 bases between the two ends. DNA for the CDR3: TGTGCCAGCAGTTTAAGTCCGCAGGCAGGGTCATTAGGATCTGAAGCTTTCTTT. Protein product: CASSLSPQAGSLGSEAFF.

V is TRBV15 and J is TRBJ2-5; 7 positions agree with TRBD2. The CDR3 consists of 15 residues. CDR1 LNHNV and CDR2 YYDKDF come from the germline V gene (reference sequence). The trim removed 0 bases at V and 9 bases at J, leaving 10 bases unmatched. CDR3 DNA: TGTGCCACCAGCAGAGAGGTGTCGACTAGCAGGGCCCAGTACTTC. Encoded protein: CATSREVSTSRAQYF.

The chain recombines TRBV28 with TRBJ1-3; TRBD1 is a possible D gene (5 bases). The germline CDR1 and CDR2 sequences are MDHEN and SYDVKM. Trimming took off 5 bases at V and 5 bases at J, with 16 bases between the two ends. This CDR3 spans 15 amino acids. In DNA, the CDR3 is TGTGCCAGCAGTCCCGGGGGTTTGGCCCGAAACACCATATATTTT. Encoded protein: CASSPGGLARNTIYF.

The chain combines TRBV28 with TRBJ1-2, with TRBD1 matching 12 bases. With V trimmed by 2 bases and J by 7 bases, 5 bases remained unmatched. The germline CDR1 and CDR2 sequences are MDHEN and SYDVKM. The CDR3 is made up of 15 amino acids. This chain's CDR3 is CASSLRDRGQGGYTF. In nucleotides, the CDR3 is TGTGCCAGCAGTTTACGGGACAGGGGGCAGGGTGGCTACACCTTC.

J is TRBJ1-2 and V is TRBV5-1; 7 bases line up with TRBD1. Trimming took 5 bases from V and 4 from J; bases not matched to a gene: 8. Per germline, CDR1 SGHRS and CDR2 YFSETQ. The CDR3 consists of 14 residues. CDR3 protein: CASRPITGAYGYTF. DNA for the CDR3: TGCGCCAGCAGGCCTATAACAGGGGCCTATGGCTACACCTTC.

The V and J genes are TRBV2 and TRBJ1-5; the D gene is possibly TRBD1 (5 bases). Trimming left V 8 bases short and J 6 bases short, with 17 bases between. The CDR3 totals 14 residues. Germline lookup yields CDR1 SNHLY and CDR2 FYNNEI. For the CDR3, the DNA is TGTGCCAGCCGCTTGGGGGAGGGTGGTCAGCCCCAGCATTTT. Its translation is CASRLGEGGQPQHF.

V gene TRBV27 combines with J gene TRBJ1-4; maybe TRBD1 (6 bases). Germline CDR1 reads MNHEY; CDR2 reads SMNVEV (reference sequence). V lost 4 bases, J lost 5 bases, and 14 bases lay in between. This CDR3 is 15 amino acids long. The CDR3 DNA is TGTGCCAGCAGTTCACAGGGAGTCTGGAATGAAAAACTGTTTTTT. This sequence encodes CASSSQGVWNEKLFF.

This clone has a handful of counts. V is TRBV28 and J is TRBJ1-2; the match to TRBD1 covers 8 bases. The CDR3 loop spans 18 amino acids. Germline CDR1 is MDHEN and CDR2 is SYDVKM. Trimming at V came to 0 bases and at J to 2 bases, leaving 11 bases not matched to a gene. The CDR3 DNA sequence: TGTGCCAGCAGTTTATGGAGGTCCCCACAGGGGGGAAACTATGGCTACACCTTC. Protein product: CASSLWRSPQGGNYGYTF.

In this sample, this clone turned up a few times. V usage is TRBV5-4 and J usage is TRBJ2-1, with 11 bases aligning to TRBD1. The germline V gene encodes CDR1 SGHNT and CDR2 YYREEE (reference sequence). V shed 6 bases, J shed 6 bases, and the junction held 11 bases outside the gene matches. This CDR3 region has 16 residues. The CDR3 spells CASNPSRDRGFNEQFF. CDR3 coding DNA: TGTGCCAGCAACCCCAGTCGGGACAGGGGGTTCAATGAGCAGTTCTTC.

This sequence joins TRBV6-5 and TRBJ2-1, with D possibly being TRBD2 (6 bases). Between the trimmed V and J ends, which lost 5 bases and 8 bases, there was a span of 13 bases. Looked up from germline, CDR1 is MNHEY and CDR2 is SVGAGI. The CDR3 has 13 amino acids. CDR3 residues: CASSRLTGDEQFF. The CDR3 nucleotides read TGTGCCAGCAGTCGCCTAACGGGGGATGAGCAGTTCTTC.

This clone was seen only a few times. The gene calls are TRBV4-3 and TRBJ1-2, with 7 bases identical to TRBD1. The V segment lost 0 bases and the J segment 7 bases; nucleotides outside the gene matches: 14. Germline lookup yields CDR1 LGHNA and CDR2 YSLEER. This CDR3 comprises 17 residues. The CDR3 is CASSQDSGTASGGGYTF. The CDR3 DNA is TGCGCCAGCAGCCAAGATAGCGGGACAGCCTCAGGGGGTGGCTACACCTTC.

The CDR3 region has the DNA TGTGCCAGCAGTGAGCAGGGACACCCCAGGAACTATGGCTACACCTTC. It yields the protein CASSEQGHPRNYGYTF. The V call is TRBV2, the J call TRBJ1-2, with a possible D match to TRBD1 (6 bases). Germline lookup yields CDR1 SNHLY and CDR2 FYNNEI. Trimming took 3 bases from V and 2 from J, leaving 16 bases between them. The CDR3 extends over 16 amino acids.

This chain joins TRBV7-2 and TRBJ1-4; TRBD1 matches 7 bases. There are 15 residues in the CDR3. Trimming at V came to 5 bases and at J to 1 base, leaving 4 bases not matched to a gene. The V gene's germline CDR1 is SGHTA and CDR2 FQGNSA. The CDR3 region is CASSPHRGTNEKLFF. CDR3 DNA: TGTGCCAGCAGCCCCCACAGGGGAACTAATGAAAAACTGTTTTTT.

The J gene is TRBJ1-2, the V gene TRBV29-1; 10 bases line up with TRBD1. Germline assignment: CDR1 SQVTM and CDR2 ANQGSEA. The CDR3 covers 14 residues. Germline trimming cut 6 bases from V and 4 bases from J; bases unmatched to any gene: 8. The CDR3 DNA reads as TGCAGCGTCACGGTGGGACAGGGGCTCTATGGCTACACCTTC. Translating gives CSVTVGQGLYGYTF.

The rearrangement uses TRBV6-1 and TRBJ2-7, with 10 bases identical to TRBD1. Germline lookup yields CDR1 MNHNS and CDR2 SASEGT. There are 14 residues in the CDR3. Trimming removed 5 bases from V and 2 bases from J; junction bases left unmatched: 3. This chain's CDR3 is CASSRTGGTYEQYF. The CDR3 coding sequence is TGTGCCAGCAGTCGGACAGGGGGAACCTACGAGCAGTACTTC.

The chain joins TRBV6-5 to TRBJ1-2, with D unclear. The CDR3 length is 14 residues. Trimming stripped 2 bases from V and 7 bases from J, with 14 bases between. From germline, CDR1 is MNHEY and CDR2 SVGAGI. The DNA of the CDR3 is TGTGCCAGCAGTTACGCAGGCTCAAGATCTGGCTACACCTTC. Translating it yields CASSYAGSRSGYTF.

The gene calls are TRBV6-5 and TRBJ2-3; the match to TRBD1 covers 10 bases. J gave up 5 bases and V 2 bases, and 4 bases lay outside the gene matches. Germline V lookup: CDR1 MNHEY, CDR2 SVGAGI. The CDR3 is 15 amino acids. The CDR3 coding sequence is TGTGCCAGCAGTTACGACAGGGGGCTCGGAGATACGCAGTATTTT. Its translation: CASSYDRGLGDTQYF.

This rearrangement joins TRBV19 to TRBJ1-4, with 8 positions matching TRBD1. The trim removed 5 bases at V and 7 bases at J, leaving 6 bases unmatched. CDR3 length: 14 amino acids. The germline V gene has CDR1 LNHDA and CDR2 SQIVND (reference sequence). CDR3 DNA: TGTGCCAGTAGTCGGCAGGGGGCTGGTGAAAAACTGTTTTTT. Translation: CASSRQGAGEKLFF.